This T cell receptor (beta chain) stems from a study of shared clonotypes between healthy human individuals. Regarding the study as a whole: Blood was the sole source, and tissue repertoires probably differ.

For this clone: What it binds is not known.

The trim removed 0 bases at V and 5 bases at J, leaving 10 bases unmatched. The CDR3 has 17 amino acids. Germline CDR1 is LNHNV and CDR2 is YYDKDF (reference sequence). The input for sorted-subset replicate PCRs was around 200 ng DNA, tens of thousands of T cell genomes. Profiled with immunoSEQ multiplex PCR; TCRdb holds only in-frame clones, not every one. This table has about 2.4 million clones, over 85% appearing once. This receptor was obtained from a man younger than 35 in good health. Some clones in this sample may be carry-over from other donors' samples. What was sequenced was naive CD4+ T cells from PBMCs. Subset of the sample: CD45RA+ positively selected. This chain joins TRBV15 and TRBJ2-7; the match to TRBD2 covers 10 bases. The CDR3 region is CATSRDGSGRAKNEQYF. The CDR3 DNA reads TGTGCCACCAGCAGAGATGGGAGCGGGAGGGCCAAGAACGAGCAGTACTTC.